These 13 T cell receptor beta chains came from one sample sequenced in a study of CD8 T cells in Susac syndrome. Roughly 0.45 to 1 ug RNA was reverse transcribed with random hexamers. TCRdb recomputed calls from the immunoSEQ multiplex PCR reads with MiXCR, one row per CDR3 protein. The data hold under 350,000 distinct CDR3 sequences, with about 91% observed a single time. Sequenced: CD4+ T cells from PBMCs. The receptors stem from a human donor with multiple sclerosis.

This clonotype was counted a single time. The chain links TRBV12-3 or TRBV12-4 to TRBJ1-4; no reliable D call. V was cut by 5 bases and J by 0 bases, with 16 bases left in between. The CDR3 spans 17 residues. The DNA for the CDR3 is TGTGCCAGCAGTGCCCGCCAGCTACATGCAACTAATGAAAAACTGTTTTTT. It encodes CASSARQLHATNEKLFF.

This clonotype was recorded once. This chain links TRBV7-2 with TRBJ2-1; 8 bases agree with TRBD2. Germline V CDR1 and CDR2: SGHTA, FQGNSA. This CDR3 is built from 16 residues. With 4 bases clipped from V and 4 bases from J, the junction kept 9 bases outside the gene matches. The CDR3 region has the DNA TGTGCCAGCAGCTCCCGGTCCGGGACTAGATACAATGAGCAGTTCTTC. As protein: CASSSRSGTRYNEQFF.

J is TRBJ1-1 and V is TRBV7-9, with TRBD1 matching over 8 bases. V lost 1 base and J lost 1; bases outside the gene matches: 5. This CDR3 comprises 16 residues. Germline V gives CDR1 SEHNR, CDR2 FQNEAQ (reference sequence). CDR3 in DNA: TGTGCCAGCAGCTTAGAGGGACAGGCGGCGAACACTGAAGCTTTCTTT. Translating gives CASSLEGQAANTEAFF.

The CDR3 DNA reads TGTGCCAGCAGCTCGAATCCCGGGACTCTTAACACCGGGGAGCTGTTTTTT. As protein: CASSSNPGTLNTGELFF. This rearrangement joins TRBV7-3 to TRBJ2-2; possible D gene TRBD2, 6 bases. V was cut by 4 bases and J by 2 bases, with 17 bases left in between. This CDR3 has 17 residues. Germline V gives CDR1 SGHTA, CDR2 FQGTGA.

This chain joins TRBV7-2 and TRBJ1-2; tentatively, D is TRBD1 (5 bases). The length of the CDR3 is 14 residues. Germline assignment: CDR1 SGHTA and CDR2 FQGNSA. Trimming shortened V by 3 bases and J by 3 bases, and 11 bases separated the two germline ends. The CDR3, as DNA: TGTGCCAGCAGCTTTCGGGGCGACTACTATGGCTACACCTTC. Translated, it gives CASSFRGDYYGYTF.

The chain couples TRBV6-1 to TRBJ2-7; 9 nucleotides match TRBD1. This CDR3 is built from 15 residues. V dropped 1 base and J dropped 4; count of bases not matched to a gene: 5. Per the germline V gene, CDR1 is MNHNS and CDR2 is SASEGT. The chain's CDR3 is CASSEGDRVVYEQYF. The CDR3 coding sequence is TGTGCCAGCAGTGAAGGGGACAGGGTTGTTTACGAGCAGTACTTC.

V gene TRBV20-1 combines with J gene TRBJ1-6; D is perhaps TRBD1 (5 bases). There are 15 residues in the CDR3. CDR1 DFQATT and CDR2 SNEGSKA come from the germline V gene (reference sequence). V was cut by 0 bases and J by 8 bases, with 14 bases left in between. The CDR3 nucleotides are TGCAGTGCTAGAGACCCTATGGGGGGGGATTCACCCCTCCACTTT. Translated: CSARDPMGGDSPLHF.

This chain joins TRBV19 and TRBJ1-5; D call uncertain. The length of the CDR3 is 16 residues. Germline V gives CDR1 LNHDA, CDR2 SQIVND (reference sequence). V was pared by 3 bases and J by 0 bases, with 12 bases between. The CDR3, as DNA: TGTGCCAGTAGTATGCAGGTGACTTATAGCAATCAGCCCCAGCATTTT. Its translation: CASSMQVTYSNQPQHF.

The chain uses TRBV27 and TRBJ1-3; a possible D gene is TRBD1 (5 bases). CDR3 length: 14 residues. V was trimmed by 6 bases and J by 0 bases, leaving 9 bases between them. Germline values: CDR1 MNHEY, CDR2 SMNVEV (reference sequence). The CDR3 reads CASSRGSSGNTIYF. The CDR3 nucleotides are TGTGCCAGCAGCCGGGGGTCCTCTGGAAACACCATATATTTT.

The V call is TRBV29-1, the J call TRBJ1-5; TRBD1 matches 7 bases. Germline values: CDR1 SQVTM, CDR2 ANQGSEA. The CDR3 is 12 amino acids. V shed 7 bases and J 6 bases; nucleotides not matched to a gene: 6. The CDR3 spells CSAGTVGQPQHF. Here the CDR3 DNA reads TGCAGCGCCGGGACAGTTGGTCAGCCCCAGCATTTT.

This chain joins TRBV12-3 or TRBV12-4 and TRBJ2-3; 13 bases fit TRBD2. This CDR3 has 14 residues. Trimming cost V 3 bases and J 7 bases; bases outside gene matches: 1. CDR3 residues: CASSLTSGRNTQYF. For the CDR3, the DNA is TGTGCCAGCAGTTTGACTAGCGGGAGGAATACGCAGTATTTT.

The chain employs TRBV5-1 and TRBJ1-1; tentatively, D is TRBD1 (6 bases). Germline CDR1 SGHRS, CDR2 YFSETQ. Trimming stripped 1 base from V and 1 base from J, with 11 bases between. The CDR3 runs to 15 residues. The CDR3: CASSLMTGENTEAFF. The CDR3 DNA follows: TGCGCCAGCAGCTTGATGACAGGTGAGAACACTGAAGCTTTCTTT. Looking up the rest from reference TRBV5-1 and TRBJ1-1 gives the full variable domain: KAGVTQTPRYLIKTRGQQVTLSCSPISGHRSVSWYQQTPGQGLQFLFEYFSETQRNKGNFPGRFSGRQFSNSRSEMNVSTLELGDSALYLCASSLMTGENTEAFFGQGTRLTVV.

The chain combines TRBV10-2 with TRBJ1-6, with 7 bases fitting TRBD1. The J segment lost 10 bases and the V segment lost 6 bases, leaving 18 bases of the junction unmatched. Germline CDR1 WSHSY, CDR2 SAAADI. This CDR3 spans 17 amino acids. The CDR3 region has the DNA TGCGCCAGCAGCCTATCGGCAGGGGGACTTAAAGCCTCACCCCTCCACTTT. Translation: CASSLSAGGLKASPLHF.